Listed here are 6 T cell receptor beta chains from one sample, sequenced in a study of vaccination and CD4 T cells after COVID-19. Cultured CD4+ T-cell DNA underwent Oncomine TCR Beta short-read sequencing. From the PCR reads, TCRdb called clonotypes with MiXCR, one entry per CDR3 protein. The sample includes 25,000 or so distinct CDR3 sequences, roughly 62% seen only once; the top ten take about 22%. These receptors have no identified antigens. Treatment meaning: approximately nine-day PBMC culture with coronavirus spike peptide pools or control peptides (ViraFEST assay). The sample consisted of CD4+ T cells from blood, cultured in vitro, taken after SARS-CoV-2 vaccination. All receptors derive from a human donor who received a COVID-19 vaccine.

V is TRBV6-5 and J is TRBJ1-2, with TRBD1 as a possible D gene (6 bases). V dropped 7 bases and J dropped 0 bases, with 21 bases sitting between them. CDR1 MNHEY and CDR2 SVGAGI come from the germline V gene. The CDR3 is 17 amino acids. The CDR3 nucleotides read TGTGCCAGCAATTATATAGGGGGGCCCAATACTAACTATGGCTACACCTTC. Residues: CASNYIGGPNTNYGYTF.

The chain has TRBV14 and TRBJ2-5; TRBD2 matches 9 bases. The trim removed 6 bases at V and 4 bases at J, leaving 6 bases unmatched. The CDR3 is made up of 14 amino acids. CDR1 and CDR2 (germline): SGHDN, FVKESK. This chain's CDR3 is CASSRGGAIETQYF. The CDR3 DNA reads TGTGCCAGCAGTCGCGGGGGGGCCATAGAGACCCAGTACTTC.

The chain is built from TRBV11-1 and TRBJ2-5; 8 bases are a match to TRBD1. From germline, CDR1 is SGHAT and CDR2 FQDESV (reference sequence). This CDR3 comprises 14 residues. J gave up 5 bases and V 2 bases, and 4 bases lay outside the gene matches. The CDR3 nucleotides are TGTGCCAGCAGCTTACAGGGGGCTTCGGAGACCCAGTACTTC. Protein: CASSLQGASETQYF.

V gene TRBV27 combines with J gene TRBJ1-1; D remains ambiguous. The CDR3 spans 14 residues. Trimming took 4 bases from V and 1 from J, leaving 10 bases between them. The germline V gene encodes CDR1 MNHEY and CDR2 SMNVEV (reference sequence). The CDR3 DNA is TGTGCCAGCAGTTCCGGACGGACGAACACTGAAGCTTTCTTT. Residues: CASSSGRTNTEAFF.

The chain is built from TRBV20-1 and TRBJ1-5; 7 nucleotides align to TRBD1. CDR3 length: 15 residues. Trimming took 0 bases from V and 5 from J; bases not matched to a gene: 7. Germline CDR1 DFQATT, CDR2 SNEGSKA (reference sequence). The CDR3 DNA sequence: TGCAGTGCTAGAGAGGCCGACAGGGCTCATCAGCCCCAGCATTTT. The encoded protein is CSAREADRAHQPQHF.

The chain carries TRBV12-3 or TRBV12-4 and TRBJ2-2; D remains unclear. V dropped 6 bases and J dropped 3 bases, with 11 bases sitting between them. The CDR3 is 14 residues long. The CDR3 region has the DNA TGTGCCAGCAGCACGGAGACTGACACCGGGGAGCTGTTTTTT. This translates into CASSTETDTGELFF.